This is a list of T cell receptor beta chains from one sample in a study of spatial heterogeneity in lung cancer. TCRdb re-called the 5' RACE reads with MiXCR, one entry per CDR3 protein. This table has about 28,000 distinct CDR3 sequences, approximately 7.7% appearing once. The sample was lung tumor tissue, taken at surgery. These receptors were obtained from a male donor with early-stage non-small cell lung cancer. Each CDR3 is given with its conserved first and last residue. A D gene is named only where the DNA matches it firmly. Rows give clone size only sometimes, using once, few, many, or a class for an expanded clone.

V gene: TRBV6-6; D gene: NA; J gene: TRBJ1-1; clone size: NA; CDR3 protein: CASGYSPSALGEAFF; CDR3 DNA: TGTGCCAGCGGTTACTCCCCCTCAGCATTGGGCGAAGCTTTCTTT
V gene: TRBV18; D gene: NA; J gene: TRBJ2-1; clone size: many; CDR3 protein: CASSPGTSNEQFF; CDR3 DNA: TGTGCCAGCTCACCGGGGACTTCCAATGAGCAGTTCTTC
V gene: TRBV5-5; D gene: NA; J gene: TRBJ2-7; clone size: many; CDR3 protein: CASSLDGPPGAEQYF; CDR3 DNA: TGTGCCAGCAGCTTGGATGGGCCCCCAGGGGCCGAGCAGTACTTC
V gene: TRBV9; D gene: NA; J gene: TRBJ1-6; clone size: many; CDR3 protein: CASSVRTDSPLHF; CDR3 DNA: TGTGCCAGCAGCGTCCGAACAGATTCACCCCTCCACTTT
V gene: TRBV6-6; D gene: NA; J gene: TRBJ1-1; clone size: many; CDR3 protein: CASSYSDITEAFF; CDR3 DNA: TGTGCCAGCAGTTACTCAGATATCACTGAAGCTTTCTTT
V gene: TRBV4-1; D gene: NA; J gene: TRBJ1-2; clone size: many; CDR3 protein: CASSQDSNRDRGYTF; CDR3 DNA: TGCGCCAGCAGCCAAGATAGTAACCGAGACCGGGGCTACACCTTC
V gene: TRBV29-1; D gene: NA; J gene: TRBJ2-2; clone size: many; CDR3 protein: CSVEDQGQNTGELFF; CDR3 DNA: TGCAGCGTTGAAGATCAGGGACAGAACACCGGGGAGCTGTTTTTT
V gene: TRBV7-2; D gene: NA; J gene: TRBJ1-5; clone size: NA; CDR3 protein: CASSLTLDSPQHF; CDR3 DNA: TGTGCCAGCAGCTTGACTTTGGACAGCCCCCAGCATTTT
V gene: TRBV12-3/TRBV12-4; D gene: NA; J gene: TRBJ1-5; clone size: many; CDR3 protein: CASSLMGHQPQHF; CDR3 DNA: TGTGCCAGCAGTTTAATGGGTCATCAGCCCCAGCATTTT
V gene: TRBV2; D gene: NA; J gene: TRBJ1-1; clone size: many; CDR3 protein: CASSEQGMYTEAFF; CDR3 DNA: TGTGCCAGCAGTGAGCAGGGGATGTACACTGAAGCTTTCTTT
V gene: TRBV28; D gene: NA; J gene: TRBJ2-7; clone size: many; CDR3 protein: CASSRQPFYEQYF; CDR3 DNA: TGTGCCAGCAGTAGACAGCCATTCTACGAGCAGTACTTC
V gene: TRBV5-5; D gene: NA; J gene: TRBJ1-1; clone size: medium-sized; CDR3 protein: CASSSQGLNTEAFF; CDR3 DNA: TGTGCCAGCAGCTCGCAGGGGCTGAACACTGAAGCTTTCTTT
V gene: TRBV20-1; D gene: NA; J gene: TRBJ2-1; clone size: many; CDR3 protein: CSAPDPTRAVEYNEQFF; CDR3 DNA: TGCAGTGCTCCAGATCCGACAAGAGCGGTTGAATACAATGAGCAGTTCTTC
V gene: TRBV29-1; D gene: NA; J gene: TRBJ2-3; clone size: NA; CDR3 protein: CSVLDRSTDTQYF; CDR3 DNA: TGCAGCGTTTTAGACAGATCCACAGATACGCAGTATTTT
V gene: TRBV2; D gene: TRBD1; J gene: TRBJ2-3; clone size: NA; CDR3 protein: CASMGDRQGTDTQYF; CDR3 DNA: TGTGCCAGCATGGGGGACCGACAGGGGACAGATACGCAGTATTTT
V gene: TRBV5-1; D gene: NA; J gene: TRBJ1-2; clone size: few; CDR3 protein: CASSLSHNYGYTF; CDR3 DNA: TGCGCCAGCAGCTTATCACATAACTATGGCTACACCTTC
V gene: TRBV5-1; D gene: TRBD1; J gene: TRBJ1-2; clone size: NA; CDR3 protein: CASSLAQGQGYGYTF; CDR3 DNA: TGCGCCAGCAGCCTGGCTCAGGGACAGGGCTATGGCTACACCTTC
V gene: TRBV29-1; D gene: TRBD1; J gene: TRBJ2-5; clone size: many; CDR3 protein: CSVEGDSWETQYF; CDR3 DNA: TGCAGCGTTGAGGGGGACAGTTGGGAGACCCAGTACTTC
V gene: TRBV4-3; D gene: NA; J gene: TRBJ1-5; clone size: many; CDR3 protein: CASSQDPMGYSNQPQHF; CDR3 DNA: TGCGCCAGCAGCCAAGATCCAATGGGTTATAGCAATCAGCCCCAGCATTTT
V gene: TRBV6-5; D gene: NA; J gene: TRBJ1-1; clone size: many; CDR3 protein: CASRAGHVAFF; CDR3 DNA: TGTGCCAGCAGGGCGGGACATGTAGCTTTCTTT
V gene: TRBV11-3; D gene: NA; J gene: TRBJ2-2; clone size: many; CDR3 protein: CASSITGDAGELF; CDR3 DNA: TGTGCCAGCAGCATAACAGGAGACGCCGGGGAGCTGTTT
V gene: TRBV6-2/TRBV6-3; D gene: TRBD2; J gene: TRBJ2-1; clone size: few; CDR3 protein: CASSTPSLTSTSYNEQFF; CDR3 DNA: TGTGCCAGCAGTACCCCTTCACTGACTAGCACCTCCTACAATGAGCAGTTCTTC
V gene: TRBV29-1; D gene: NA; J gene: TRBJ2-7; clone size: medium-sized; CDR3 protein: CSVARAYEQYF; CDR3 DNA: TGCAGCGTTGCCCGTGCCTACGAGCAGTACTTC
V gene: TRBV7-2; D gene: TRBD1; J gene: TRBJ1-6; clone size: many; CDR3 protein: CASSPRTGGSSPLHF; CDR3 DNA: TGTGCCAGCAGCCCGCGGACAGGGGGCTCTTCACCCCTCCACTTT
V gene: TRBV20-1; D gene: NA; J gene: TRBJ2-7; clone size: few; CDR3 protein: CSARGQYYEQYF; CDR3 DNA: TGCAGTGCTAGAGGACAGTACTACGAGCAGTACTTC
V gene: TRBV2; D gene: NA; J gene: TRBJ2-3; clone size: many; CDR3 protein: CASSDNPYTDTQYF; CDR3 DNA: TGTGCCAGCAGTGACAATCCATACACAGATACGCAGTATTTT
V gene: TRBV7-9; D gene: NA; J gene: TRBJ2-5; clone size: NA; CDR3 protein: CASSLWVAQETQYF; CDR3 DNA: TGTGCCAGCAGCTTATGGGTAGCCCAAGAGACCCAGTACTTC
V gene: TRBV7-6; D gene: NA; J gene: TRBJ2-7; clone size: NA; CDR3 protein: CASSLAALSYEQYF; CDR3 DNA: TGTGCCAGCAGCTTAGCCGCCCTCTCCTACGAGCAGTACTTC
V gene: TRBV2; D gene: NA; J gene: TRBJ1-2; clone size: NA; CDR3 protein: CASSEQGGTNYGYTF; CDR3 DNA: TGTGCCAGCAGTGAACAGGGAGGCACTAACTATGGCTACACCTTC
V gene: TRBV24-1; D gene: TRBD1; J gene: TRBJ2-1; clone size: NA; CDR3 protein: CATSDPGQGASNEQFF; CDR3 DNA: TGTGCCACCAGTGATCCGGGACAGGGGGCGAGCAATGAGCAGTTCTTC
V gene: TRBV29-1; D gene: TRBD2; J gene: TRBJ2-3; clone size: many; CDR3 protein: CSVVQRGASLGTDTQYF; CDR3 DNA: TGCAGCGTTGTCCAGCGGGGGGCCTCTCTGGGGACAGATACGCAGTATTTT
V gene: TRBV12-3/TRBV12-4; D gene: NA; J gene: TRBJ1-1; clone size: few; CDR3 protein: CASTLHTARMNTEAFF; CDR3 DNA: TGTGCCAGCACCCTGCACACCGCACGAATGAACACTGAAGCTTTCTTT
V gene: TRBV7-2; D gene: TRBD2; J gene: TRBJ2-2; clone size: many; CDR3 protein: CASSLQGLALSGELFF; CDR3 DNA: TGTGCCAGCAGCTTGCAGGGACTAGCTTTATCCGGGGAGCTGTTTTTT
V gene: TRBV10-3; D gene: TRBD1; J gene: TRBJ1-1; clone size: many; CDR3 protein: CAISGYRQGYDTEAFF; CDR3 DNA: TGTGCCATCAGTGGGTATAGACAGGGGTACGACACTGAAGCTTTCTTT
V gene: TRBV4-2; D gene: TRBD1; J gene: TRBJ1-2; clone size: NA; CDR3 protein: CASSQDGAGGGYGYTF; CDR3 DNA: TGTGCCAGCAGCCAAGATGGGGCAGGGGGTGGCTATGGCTACACCTTC
V gene: TRBV28; D gene: NA; J gene: TRBJ2-1; clone size: medium-sized; CDR3 protein: CASRGSTFYNEQFF; CDR3 DNA: TGTGCCAGCCGGGGGTCCACATTCTACAATGAGCAGTTCTTC
V gene: TRBV7-8; D gene: NA; J gene: TRBJ2-2; clone size: NA; CDR3 protein: CASSHQDRDTGELFF; CDR3 DNA: TGTGCCAGCAGCCACCAGGACAGAGACACCGGGGAGCTGTTTTTT
V gene: TRBV11-1; D gene: NA; J gene: TRBJ2-1; clone size: NA; CDR3 protein: CASSFSYNEQFF; CDR3 DNA: TGTGCCAGCAGCTTCAGTTACAATGAGCAGTTCTTC
V gene: TRBV20-1; D gene: TRBD1; J gene: TRBJ1-5; clone size: medium-sized; CDR3 protein: CSASDRDQPQHF; CDR3 DNA: TGCAGTGCAAGTGACAGGGATCAGCCCCAGCATTTT
V gene: TRBV7-7; D gene: NA; J gene: TRBJ2-5; clone size: NA; CDR3 protein: CASSLTIAEQETQYF; CDR3 DNA: TGTGCCAGCAGCTTAACCATAGCGGAACAAGAGACCCAGTACTTC
V gene: TRBV6-8; D gene: NA; J gene: TRBJ1-2; clone size: NA; CDR3 protein: CASSYSRIHRYTF; CDR3 DNA: TGTGCCAGCAGTTACTCCAGGATCCACCGCTACACCTTC
V gene: TRBV6-5; D gene: NA; J gene: TRBJ2-7; clone size: many; CDR3 protein: CASSYSRDILNEQYF; CDR3 DNA: TGTGCCAGCAGTTACTCCAGGGACATACTTAACGAGCAGTACTTC
V gene: TRBV7-2; D gene: NA; J gene: TRBJ1-3; clone size: many; CDR3 protein: CASSLNSRTFFGNTIYF; CDR3 DNA: TGTGCCAGCAGCTTAAACTCAAGGACCTTTTTCGGAAACACCATATATTTT
V gene: TRBV6-1; D gene: TRBD1; J gene: TRBJ2-7; clone size: NA; CDR3 protein: CASSTGGSYEQYF; CDR3 DNA: TGTGCCAGCAGCACAGGGGGCTCCTACGAGCAGTACTTC
V gene: TRBV7-9; D gene: NA; J gene: TRBJ2-3; clone size: NA; CDR3 protein: CASKDLRADTQYF; CDR3 DNA: TGTGCCAGCAAGGATCTTAGAGCAGATACGCAGTATTTT
V gene: TRBV6-5; D gene: NA; J gene: TRBJ2-1; clone size: many; CDR3 protein: CASSFTIYNEQFF; CDR3 DNA: TGTGCCAGCAGTTTTACAATCTACAATGAGCAGTTCTTC
V gene: TRBV4-3; D gene: NA; J gene: TRBJ1-1; clone size: many; CDR3 protein: CASSQGWLGTEAFF; CDR3 DNA: TGCGCCAGCAGCCAAGGATGGTTGGGCACTGAAGCTTTCTTT
V gene: TRBV18; D gene: TRBD2; J gene: TRBJ2-1; clone size: NA; CDR3 protein: CTSSQGLAGGDEQFF; CDR3 DNA: TGTACCAGCTCACAAGGACTAGCGGGGGGAGATGAGCAGTTCTTC
V gene: TRBV6-5; D gene: TRBD1; J gene: TRBJ2-7; clone size: NA; CDR3 protein: CASSYGTGGGEQYF; CDR3 DNA: TGTGCCAGCAGTTACGGGACAGGGGGCGGCGAGCAGTACTTC
V gene: TRBV7-6; D gene: TRBD1; J gene: TRBJ2-5; clone size: many; CDR3 protein: CASSWGNAGTGVAQETQYF; CDR3 DNA: TGTGCCAGCAGCTGGGGGAACGCCGGGACAGGGGTAGCACAAGAGACCCAGTACTTC
V gene: TRBV15; D gene: NA; J gene: TRBJ2-4; clone size: many; CDR3 protein: CATRAPTGLTSIQYF; CDR3 DNA: TGTGCCACCAGAGCCCCGACAGGCCTCACTAGCATTCAGTACTTC